Below are 6 T cell receptor beta chains sequenced from a single sample in a study of beta chain features in type 1 diabetes. The sequenced template was cDNA made from the entire isolated RNA. Only in-frame clones appear in the TCRdb table, and some are missing; sequencing was by immunoSEQ multiplex PCR. Among 300,000 to 400,000 clones, roughly 8% were seen once, and the ten largest hold under 0.5%. What was sequenced was central memory CD4+ T cells from blood. The receptors were gathered from a woman between 18 and 29 years old in good health.

This clone was seen a handful of times. The sample carries other DNA sequences with the same CDR3. The rearrangement uses TRBV9 and TRBJ1-1, with no clear D. The CDR3 has 13 residues. The germline gives CDR1 SGDLS, CDR2 YYNGEE. V was shortened by 1 base and J by 1 base, with 5 bases between the two germline ends. The CDR3 reads CASSVSGNTEAFF. CDR3 nucleotide sequence: TGTGCCAGCAGCGTATCAGGGAACACTGAAGCTTTCTTT.

The chain carries TRBV7-2 and TRBJ1-5; 7 positions agree with TRBD1. The germline gives CDR1 SGHTA, CDR2 FQGNSA. The CDR3 spans 15 residues. J gave up 0 bases and V 1 base, and 0 bases lay outside the gene matches. Here the CDR3 DNA reads TGTGCCAGCAGCTTAGACAGGGGTAGCAATCAGCCCCAGCATTTT. Translated: CASSLDRGSNQPQHF.

The chain links TRBV18 to TRBJ1-1; maybe TRBD1 (5 bases). In germline, CDR1 is KGHSH, CDR2 LQKENI. V lost 5 bases and J lost 2, with 15 bases in between. This CDR3 comprises 15 residues. The CDR3 loop is CASSSGRTPNTEAFF. CDR3 in DNA: TGTGCCAGCTCATCCGGTAGGACACCCAACACTGAAGCTTTCTTT. Together with reference TRBV18 and TRBJ1-1, the CDR3 gives the full variable domain: NAGVMQNPRHLVRRRGQEARLRCSPMKGHSHVYWYRQLPEEGLKFMVYLQKENIIDESGMPKERFSAEFPKEGPSILRIQQVVRGDSAAYFCASSSGRTPNTEAFFGQGTRLTVV.

This clone appeared many times. The V and J genes are TRBV4-3 and TRBJ1-1, with no clear D. The CDR3 has 13 residues. Germline CDR1 and CDR2: LGHNA and YSLEER. Trimming pared 1 base from V and 5 bases from J, leaving 8 bases between. The CDR3 reads CASSQGPRTEAFF. The CDR3, as DNA: TGCGCCAGCAGCCAAGGACCGCGAACTGAAGCTTTCTTT.

For this clone: This CDR3 is also generated by other DNA sequences in the sample. The chain employs TRBV7-9 and TRBJ2-1, with no clear D. CDR1 and CDR2 (germline): SEHNR, FQNEAQ (reference sequence). The CDR3 loop spans 15 amino acids. The V end was cut by 5 bases, the J end by 0 bases, with 11 bases between. CDR3 sequence (DNA): TGTGCCAGCAGCCCTCGAGGAAGCTCCTACAATGAGCAGTTCTTC. This translates into CASSPRGSSYNEQFF.

This clone was seen at least ten times. The chain has TRBV28 and TRBJ2-3, with D perhaps matching TRBD2 (6 bases). Germline V gene sequence: CDR1 MDHEN, CDR2 SYDVKM. The CDR3 length is 17 residues. Trimming stripped 8 bases from V and 1 base from J, with 22 bases between. The CDR3 region is CASVPNQWRARTDTQYF. CDR3 nucleotide sequence: TGTGCCAGCGTCCCTAATCAGTGGAGGGCGCGCACAGATACGCAGTATTTT.